This T cell receptor (beta chain) was sequenced during a study of Graves' ophthalmopathy and Graves' hyperthyroidism. Fresh peripheral blood (more than 9 ml) yielded the PBMCs. This clonotype was counted many times. The CDR3 is made up of 17 amino acids. Germline CDR1 SGHTA, CDR2 FQGNSA. The J segment lost 6 bases and the V segment lost 2 bases, leaving 14 bases of the junction unmatched. RNA transcripts provided the template for amplifying TCR beta CDR3 regions. The workflow started with a first-round RT-PCR run with HTBI primers and then moved on to a second-round multiplex PCR. TCRdb re-called the multiplex PCR reads with MiXCR, one entry per CDR3 protein. The sample comprises about 200,000 distinct CDR3 sequences, less than 30% of which are singletons, and about 9.1% rests with the top ten.

The TCR comes from a man aged 45-65 years with Graves' ophthalmopathy. This chain links TRBV7-2 with TRBJ2-5; 8 bases agree with TRBD1. Sequenced sample: peripheral blood. The DNA of the CDR3 is TGTGCCAGCAGCTTAAATGAGGCGGTCAGGGGGCGGCAGACCCAGTACTTC. Residues: CASSLNEAVRGRQTQYF.